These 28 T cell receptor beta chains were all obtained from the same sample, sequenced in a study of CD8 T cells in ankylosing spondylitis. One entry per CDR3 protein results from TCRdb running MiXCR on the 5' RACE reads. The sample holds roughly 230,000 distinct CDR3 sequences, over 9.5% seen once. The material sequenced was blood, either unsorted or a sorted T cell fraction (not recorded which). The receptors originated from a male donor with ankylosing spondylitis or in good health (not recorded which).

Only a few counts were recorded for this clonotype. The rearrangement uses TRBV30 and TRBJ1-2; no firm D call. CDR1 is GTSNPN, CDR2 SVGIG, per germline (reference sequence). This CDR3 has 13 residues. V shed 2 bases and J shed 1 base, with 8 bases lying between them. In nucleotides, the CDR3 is TGTGCCTGGAGTCCAGATATTAACTATGGCTACACCTTC. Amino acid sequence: CAWSPDINYGYTF.

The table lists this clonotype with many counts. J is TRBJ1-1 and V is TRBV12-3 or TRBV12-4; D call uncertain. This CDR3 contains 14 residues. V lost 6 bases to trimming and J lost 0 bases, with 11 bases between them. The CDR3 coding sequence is TGTGCCAGCAGGTTCAGAGCTCTGAACACTGAAGCTTTCTTT. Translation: CASRFRALNTEAFF.

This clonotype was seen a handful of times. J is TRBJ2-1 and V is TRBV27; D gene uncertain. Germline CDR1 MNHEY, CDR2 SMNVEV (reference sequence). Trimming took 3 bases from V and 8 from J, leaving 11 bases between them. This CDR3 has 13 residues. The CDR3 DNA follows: TGTGCCAGCAGTTTTCGAGTGGGCCATGAGCAGTTCTTC. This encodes CASSFRVGHEQFF.

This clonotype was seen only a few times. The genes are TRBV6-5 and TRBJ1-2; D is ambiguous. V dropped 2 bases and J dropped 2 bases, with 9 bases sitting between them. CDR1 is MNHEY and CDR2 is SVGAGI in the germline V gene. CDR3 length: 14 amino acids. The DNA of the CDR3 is TGTGCCAGCAGTTACGATCCGCTGAACTATGGCTACACCTTC. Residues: CASSYDPLNYGYTF.

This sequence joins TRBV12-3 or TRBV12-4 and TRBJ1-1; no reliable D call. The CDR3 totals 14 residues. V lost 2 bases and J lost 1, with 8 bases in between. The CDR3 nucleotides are TGTGCCAGCAGTTTATGGCCGGCGAACACTGAAGCTTTCTTT. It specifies CASSLWPANTEAFF.

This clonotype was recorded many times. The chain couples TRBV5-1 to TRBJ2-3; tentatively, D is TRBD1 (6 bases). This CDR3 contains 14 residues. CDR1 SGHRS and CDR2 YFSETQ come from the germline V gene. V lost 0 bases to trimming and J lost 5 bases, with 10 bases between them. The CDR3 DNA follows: TGCGCCAGCAGCTTGGCAGGGGCGAGAGATACGCAGTATTTT. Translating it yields CASSLAGARDTQYF.

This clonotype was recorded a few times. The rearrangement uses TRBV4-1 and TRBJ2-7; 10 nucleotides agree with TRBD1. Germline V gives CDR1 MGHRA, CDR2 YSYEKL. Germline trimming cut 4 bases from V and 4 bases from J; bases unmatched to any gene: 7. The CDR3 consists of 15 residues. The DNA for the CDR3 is TGCGCCAGCAGCCCCGAGGACAGGGGGGCTTACGAGCAGTACTTC. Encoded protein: CASSPEDRGAYEQYF.

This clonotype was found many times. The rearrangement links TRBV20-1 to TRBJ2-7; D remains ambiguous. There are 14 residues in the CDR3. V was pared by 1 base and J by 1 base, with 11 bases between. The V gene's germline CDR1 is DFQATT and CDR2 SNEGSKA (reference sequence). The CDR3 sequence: CSARVDTESYEQYF. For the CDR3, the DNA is TGCAGTGCTAGAGTCGACACAGAGTCCTACGAGCAGTACTTC.

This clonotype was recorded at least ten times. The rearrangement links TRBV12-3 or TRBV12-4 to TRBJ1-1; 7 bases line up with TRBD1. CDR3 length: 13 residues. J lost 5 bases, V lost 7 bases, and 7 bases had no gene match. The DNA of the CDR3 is TGTGCCAGCACCCCGACAGGGAGGACTGAAGCTTTCTTT. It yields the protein CASTPTGRTEAFF.

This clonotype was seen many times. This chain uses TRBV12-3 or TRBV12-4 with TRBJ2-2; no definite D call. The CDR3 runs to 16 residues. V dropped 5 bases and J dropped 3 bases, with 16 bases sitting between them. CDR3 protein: CASSTSEALYTGELFF. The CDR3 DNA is TGTGCCAGCAGTACTTCAGAGGCCTTATACACCGGGGAGCTGTTTTTT.

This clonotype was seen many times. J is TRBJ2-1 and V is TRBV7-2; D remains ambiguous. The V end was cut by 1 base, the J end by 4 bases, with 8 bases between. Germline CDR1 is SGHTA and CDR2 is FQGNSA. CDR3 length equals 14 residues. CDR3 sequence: CASSLEVGYNEQFF. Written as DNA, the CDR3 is TGTGCCAGCAGCTTAGAGGTGGGGTACAATGAGCAGTTCTTC.

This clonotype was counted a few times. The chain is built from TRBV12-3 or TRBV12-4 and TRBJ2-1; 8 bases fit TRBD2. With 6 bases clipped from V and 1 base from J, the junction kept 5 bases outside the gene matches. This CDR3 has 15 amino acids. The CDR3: CASRSTSGSYNEQFF. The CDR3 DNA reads TGTGCCAGCAGGTCCACTAGCGGATCCTACAATGAGCAGTTCTTC.

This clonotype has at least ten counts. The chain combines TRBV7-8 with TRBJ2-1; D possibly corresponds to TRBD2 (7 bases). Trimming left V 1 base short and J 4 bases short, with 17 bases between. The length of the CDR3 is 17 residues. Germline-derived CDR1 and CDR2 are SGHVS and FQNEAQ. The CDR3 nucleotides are TGTGCCAGCAGCTTAGAGAGAGGGGGGGTGGGTTACAATGAGCAGTTCTTC. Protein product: CASSLERGGVGYNEQFF.

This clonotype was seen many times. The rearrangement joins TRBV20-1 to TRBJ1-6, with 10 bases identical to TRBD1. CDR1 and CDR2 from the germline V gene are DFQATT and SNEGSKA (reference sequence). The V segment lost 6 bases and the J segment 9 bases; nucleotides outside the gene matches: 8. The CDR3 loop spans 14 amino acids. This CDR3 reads CSATGQGNSSPLHF. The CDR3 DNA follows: TGCAGTGCCACGGGACAGGGGAACAGTTCACCCCTCCACTTT.

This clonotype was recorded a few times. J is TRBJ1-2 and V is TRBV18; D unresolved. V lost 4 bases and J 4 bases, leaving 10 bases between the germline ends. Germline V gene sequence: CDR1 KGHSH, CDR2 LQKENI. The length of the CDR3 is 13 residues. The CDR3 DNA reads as TGTGCCAGCTCACTCGAAAGCGGCTATGGCTACACCTTC. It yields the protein CASSLESGYGYTF. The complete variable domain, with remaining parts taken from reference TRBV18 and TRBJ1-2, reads NAGVMQNPRHLVRRRGQEARLRCSPMKGHSHVYWYRQLPEEGLKFMVYLQKENIIDESGMPKERFSAEFPKEGPSILRIQQVVRGDSAAYFCASSLESGYGYTFGSGTRLTVV.

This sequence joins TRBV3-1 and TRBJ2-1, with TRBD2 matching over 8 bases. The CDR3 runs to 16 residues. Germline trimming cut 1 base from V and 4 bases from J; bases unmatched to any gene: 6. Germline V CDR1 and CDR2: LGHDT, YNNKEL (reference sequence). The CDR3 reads CASSQASGGVYNEQFF. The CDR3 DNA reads TGTGCCAGCAGCCAAGCCAGCGGGGGAGTTTACAATGAGCAGTTCTTC.

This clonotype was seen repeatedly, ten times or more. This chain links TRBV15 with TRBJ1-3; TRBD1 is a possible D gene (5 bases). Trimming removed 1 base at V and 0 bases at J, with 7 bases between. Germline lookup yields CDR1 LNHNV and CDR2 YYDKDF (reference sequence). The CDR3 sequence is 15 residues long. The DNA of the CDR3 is TGTGCCACCAGCAGAGGGGGCCTCTCTGGAAACACCATATATTTT. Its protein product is CATSRGGLSGNTIYF.

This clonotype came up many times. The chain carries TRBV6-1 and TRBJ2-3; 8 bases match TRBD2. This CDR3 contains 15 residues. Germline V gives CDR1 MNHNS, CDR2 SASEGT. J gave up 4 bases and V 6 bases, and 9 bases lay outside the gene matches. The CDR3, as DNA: TGTGCCAGCAGGCCCGGACTAGCTGCCGCAGATACGCAGTATTTT. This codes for CASRPGLAAADTQYF.

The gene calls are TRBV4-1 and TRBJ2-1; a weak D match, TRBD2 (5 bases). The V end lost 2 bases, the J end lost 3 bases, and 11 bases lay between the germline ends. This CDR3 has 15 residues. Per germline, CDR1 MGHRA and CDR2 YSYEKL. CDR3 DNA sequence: TGCGCCAGCAGCCAATCCCGGGGAAGCTACAATGAGCAGTTCTTC. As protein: CASSQSRGSYNEQFF.

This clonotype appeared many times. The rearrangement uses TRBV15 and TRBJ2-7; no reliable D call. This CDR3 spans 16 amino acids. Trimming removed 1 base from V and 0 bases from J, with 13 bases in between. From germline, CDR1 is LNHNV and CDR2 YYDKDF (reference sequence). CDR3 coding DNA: TGTGCCACCAGCAGAGGTGCGGCCACAAGCTCCTACGAGCAGTACTTC. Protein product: CATSRGAATSSYEQYF.

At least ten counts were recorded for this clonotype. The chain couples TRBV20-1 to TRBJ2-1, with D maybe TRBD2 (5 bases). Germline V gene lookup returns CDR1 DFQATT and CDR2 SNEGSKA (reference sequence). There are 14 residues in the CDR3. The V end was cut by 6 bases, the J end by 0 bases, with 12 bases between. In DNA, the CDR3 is TGCAGTGCCCGGGGAGTGGGCTCCTACAATGAGCAGTTCTTC. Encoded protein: CSARGVGSYNEQFF.

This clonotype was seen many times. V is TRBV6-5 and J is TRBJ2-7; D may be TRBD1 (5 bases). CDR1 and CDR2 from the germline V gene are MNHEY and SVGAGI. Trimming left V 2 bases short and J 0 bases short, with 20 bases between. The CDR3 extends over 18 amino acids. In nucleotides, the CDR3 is TGTGCCAGCAGTTACGGTCATCCCGACAGTTCTAGCTCCTACGAGCAGTACTTC. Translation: CASSYGHPDSSSSYEQYF.

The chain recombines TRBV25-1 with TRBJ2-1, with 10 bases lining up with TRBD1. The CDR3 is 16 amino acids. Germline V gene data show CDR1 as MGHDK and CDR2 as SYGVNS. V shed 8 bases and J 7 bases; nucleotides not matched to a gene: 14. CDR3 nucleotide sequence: TGTGCCAGCTCCCTTGGGGGAGACAGGGGGCTAAATGAGCAGTTCTTC. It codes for CASSLGGDRGLNEQFF.

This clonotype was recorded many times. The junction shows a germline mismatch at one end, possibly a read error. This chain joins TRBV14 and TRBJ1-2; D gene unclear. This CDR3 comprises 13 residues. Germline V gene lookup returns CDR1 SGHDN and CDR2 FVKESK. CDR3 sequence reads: CASSEERDYGYTF. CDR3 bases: TGTGCCAGCAGCGAAGAAAGGGACTATGGCTACACCTTC. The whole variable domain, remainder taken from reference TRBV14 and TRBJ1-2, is EAGVTQFPSHSVIEKGQTVTLRCDPISGHDNLYWYRRVMGKEIKFLLHFVKESKQDESGMPNNRFLAERTGGTYSTLKVQPAELEDSGVYFCASSEERDYGYTFGSGTRLTVV.

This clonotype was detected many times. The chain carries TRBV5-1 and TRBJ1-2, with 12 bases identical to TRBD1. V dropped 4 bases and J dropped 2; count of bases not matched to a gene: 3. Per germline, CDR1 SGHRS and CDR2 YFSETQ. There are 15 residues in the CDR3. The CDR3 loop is CASSVGTGGNYGYTF. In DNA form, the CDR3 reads TGCGCCAGCAGCGTGGGGACAGGGGGCAACTATGGCTACACCTTC.

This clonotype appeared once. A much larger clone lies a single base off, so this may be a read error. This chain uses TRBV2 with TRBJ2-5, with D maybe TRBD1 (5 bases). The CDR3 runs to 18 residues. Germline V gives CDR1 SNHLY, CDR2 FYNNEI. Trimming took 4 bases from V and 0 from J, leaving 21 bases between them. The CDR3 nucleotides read TGTGCCAGCAGTGGAGCTCCGACTCGGACAAGGTACCAAGAGACCCAGTACTTC. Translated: CASSGAPTRTRYQETQYF. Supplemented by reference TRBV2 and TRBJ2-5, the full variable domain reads EPEVTQTPSHQVTQMGQEVILRCVPISNHLYFYWYRQILGQKVEFLVSFYNNEISEKSEIFDDQFSVERPDGSNFTLKIRSTKLEDSAMYFCASSGAPTRTRYQETQYFGPGTRLLVL.

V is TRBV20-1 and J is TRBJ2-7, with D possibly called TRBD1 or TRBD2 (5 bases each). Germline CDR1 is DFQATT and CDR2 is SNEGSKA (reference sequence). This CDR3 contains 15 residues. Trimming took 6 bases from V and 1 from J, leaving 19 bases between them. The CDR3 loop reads CSAVGAGTLSYEQYF. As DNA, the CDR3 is TGCAGTGCCGTTGGGGCCGGGACCTTATCCTACGAGCAGTACTTC.

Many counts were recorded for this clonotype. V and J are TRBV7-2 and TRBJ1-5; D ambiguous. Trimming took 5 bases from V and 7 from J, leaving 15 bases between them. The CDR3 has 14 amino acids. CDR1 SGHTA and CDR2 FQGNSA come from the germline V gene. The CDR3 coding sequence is TGTGCCAGCAGCCTAGAGACATCGGGACAGCCCCAGCATTTT. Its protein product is CASSLETSGQPQHF.